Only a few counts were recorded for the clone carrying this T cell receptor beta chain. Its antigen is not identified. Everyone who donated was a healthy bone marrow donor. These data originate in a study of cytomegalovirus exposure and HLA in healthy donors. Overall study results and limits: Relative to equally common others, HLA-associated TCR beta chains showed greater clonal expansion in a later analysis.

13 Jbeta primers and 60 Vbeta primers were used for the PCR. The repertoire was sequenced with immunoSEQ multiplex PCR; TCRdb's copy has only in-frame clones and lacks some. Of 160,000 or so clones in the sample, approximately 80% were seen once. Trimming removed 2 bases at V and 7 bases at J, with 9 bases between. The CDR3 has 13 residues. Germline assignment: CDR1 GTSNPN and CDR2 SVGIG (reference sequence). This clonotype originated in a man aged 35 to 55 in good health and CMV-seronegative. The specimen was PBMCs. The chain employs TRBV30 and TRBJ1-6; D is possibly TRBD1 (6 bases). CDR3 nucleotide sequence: TGTGCCTGGAGTCCCACAGGGAATTCACCCCTCCACTTT. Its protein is CAWSPTGNSPLHF.